This TCR beta chain was observed in a study of T cell responses to AZD1222 COVID-19 vaccine. Study-level points and caveats: After two AZD1222 doses, spike-specific TCR breadth and depth rose versus day 0.

TCRdb's copy holds only in-frame clones and misses some; the assay was immunoSEQ multiplex PCR. The sample holds over 95,000 clones, just under 90% seen once. Remarks on this clone: What it binds is not known.

The CDR3 has 15 amino acids. Germline V CDR1 and CDR2: SNHLY, FYNNEI. The V end lost 3 bases, the J end lost 1 base, and 10 bases lay between the germline ends. The sequencing here drew on peripheral blood, taken on day 0 of AZD1222 vaccination. The sequence derives from an adult in good health. J is TRBJ2-4 and V is TRBV2, with D tentatively TRBD2 (5 bases). The CDR3 region has the DNA TGTGCCAGCAGTGACCCCGGGAAGGCCAAAAACATTCAGTACTTC. Its protein product is CASSDPGKAKNIQYF. Complete variable domain (other parts from reference TRBV2 and TRBJ2-4): EPEVTQTPSHQVTQMGQEVILRCVPISNHLYFYWYRQILGQKVEFLVSFYNNEISEKSEIFDDQFSVERPDGSNFTLKIRSTKLEDSAMYFCASSDPGKAKNIQYFGAGTRLSVL.